The entry that follows covers one TCR beta chain sequence. Its specificity is not known. Though nominally healthy at sampling, donors likely had unrecorded immune exposures. This sample stems from a study of cytomegalovirus exposure and HLA in healthy donors. Study observations and caveats: Within an earlier analysis, most TCR beta V segments proved productive either about 90% or about 30% of the time.

PCR involved 60 Vbeta and 13 Jbeta primers. Profiling relied on immunoSEQ multiplex PCR, and the TCRdb table lists in-frame clones only, not all of them. The sample carries 150,000 to 200,000 clones, around 81% recorded once. The CDR3 has 19 amino acids. Sequencing was carried out using PBMCs. The rearrangement uses TRBV21-1 and TRBJ2-5; the table's TRBD1 call for D was not verified on the DNA. TRBV21-1 is shown as a pseudogene. This receptor was identified in a woman between 18 and 30 years old in good health and CMV-seropositive. The CDR3 sequence is CASSKGWYKDRAGEETQYF. The CDR3 DNA reads TGTGCCAGCAGCAAAGGATGGTACAAAGACAGGGCCGGGGAAGAGACCCAGTACTTC.